The clone carrying this TCR beta chain was detected a few times. The antigen is unknown. The entry originates in a study of T cell repertoires in cytomegalovirus infection. Looking at the study overall: Indications came from public TCR beta signatures; they pointed to CMV infection and to a matching HLA type.

V lost 3 bases and J lost 11; bases outside the gene matches: 7. CDR3 size: 14 residues. Germline V lookup: CDR1 LNHDA, CDR2 SQIVND (reference sequence). Notes on the study in general: Clonotypes of TCR beta that were HLA-C-restricted and CMV-specific dominated the ex vivo response.

TCRdb called the reads again in MiXCR, with one record for every CDR3 protein. Of approximately 500,000 distinct CDR3 sequences detected, 26% appear once; the ten largest clones hold less than 15%. This sequence joins TRBV19 and TRBJ2-1; 10 bases are a match to TRBD2. Material for sequencing was PBMCs. This clonotype was sampled from a human donor in good health (CMV status not recorded). Some clones in this sample may be carry-over from other donors' samples. As DNA, the CDR3 is TGTGCCAGTAGTATCCCTTTTAGCGGGAGGAAGCAGTTCTTC. Protein product: CASSIPFSGRKQFF.